This record looks at one T cell receptor (beta chain) sequence and its context. Its specificity is not known. A much more abundant neighbour one base away suggests this may be a read error. This sample is part of a study of breast tumors, draining lymph nodes, adjacent tissues. Whole-study results and caveats: Findings are consistent with lymph node origin and intratumoral expansion of most tumor T cells. Tumors had less TCR diversity than lymph nodes, more than nontumor tissue.

Germline-derived CDR1 and CDR2 are DFQATT and SNEGSKA (reference sequence). The CDR3 is 14 residues long. The V end lost 3 bases, the J end lost 6 bases, and 18 bases lay between the germline ends. Samples came from axillary lymph nodes draining the breast cancer. TCRdb re-analysed the multiplex PCR reads in MiXCR, keeping a single row per CDR3 protein. The table includes around 170,000 distinct CDR3 sequences, 30% to 35% detected once. Sequenced: axillary lymph node tissue. This clonotype originated in a female donor with breast cancer. Some clones in this sample may be carry-over from other donors' samples. The J gene is TRBJ2-7, the V gene TRBV20-1, with a weak D call TRBD1 (5 bases). This CDR3 reads CSARDSGARSEQYF. DNA for the CDR3: TGCAGTGCTAGGGATAGTGGGGCCCGCTCCGAGCAGTACTTC.